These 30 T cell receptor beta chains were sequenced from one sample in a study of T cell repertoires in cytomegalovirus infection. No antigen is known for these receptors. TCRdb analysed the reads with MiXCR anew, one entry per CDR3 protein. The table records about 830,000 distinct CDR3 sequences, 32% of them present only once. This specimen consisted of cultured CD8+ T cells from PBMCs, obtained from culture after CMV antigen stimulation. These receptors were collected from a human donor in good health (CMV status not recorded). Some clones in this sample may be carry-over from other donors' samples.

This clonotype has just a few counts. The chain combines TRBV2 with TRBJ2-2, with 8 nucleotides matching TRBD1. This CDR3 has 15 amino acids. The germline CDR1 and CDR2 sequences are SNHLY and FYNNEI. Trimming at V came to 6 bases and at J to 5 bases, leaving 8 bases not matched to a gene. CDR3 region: CASSIDRGFTGELFF. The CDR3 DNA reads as TGTGCCAGCAGCATCGACAGGGGCTTTACCGGGGAGCTGTTTTTT.

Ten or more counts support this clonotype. The CDR3 is CASSFQRGTGNEQFF. The DNA for the CDR3 is TGTGCCAGCAGCTTTCAGCGGGGGACCGGGAATGAGCAGTTCTTC. The chain couples TRBV7-2 to TRBJ2-1, with 8 bases that match TRBD2. Germline values: CDR1 SGHTA, CDR2 FQGNSA. The CDR3 is made up of 15 amino acids. With 3 bases clipped from V and 7 bases from J, the junction kept 8 bases outside the gene matches.

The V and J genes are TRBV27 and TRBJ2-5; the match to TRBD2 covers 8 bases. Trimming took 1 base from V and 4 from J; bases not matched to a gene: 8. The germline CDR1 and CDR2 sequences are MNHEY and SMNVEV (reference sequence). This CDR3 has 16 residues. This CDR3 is CASSLLERGSRETQYF. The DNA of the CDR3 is TGTGCCAGCAGTTTATTGGAGCGGGGGTCCCGAGAGACCCAGTACTTC.

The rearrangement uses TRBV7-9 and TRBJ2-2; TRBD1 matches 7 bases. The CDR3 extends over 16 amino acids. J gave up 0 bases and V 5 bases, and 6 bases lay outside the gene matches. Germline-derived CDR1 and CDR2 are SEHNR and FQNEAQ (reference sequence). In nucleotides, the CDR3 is TGTGCCAGCAGCAGGAGACAGGGCCCGAACACCGGGGAGCTGTTTTTT. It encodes CASSRRQGPNTGELFF.

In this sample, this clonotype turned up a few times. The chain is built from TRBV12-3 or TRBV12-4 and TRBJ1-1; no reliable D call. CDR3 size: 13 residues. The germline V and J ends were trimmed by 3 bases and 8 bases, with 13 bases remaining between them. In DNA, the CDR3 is TGTGCCAGCAGTTTCGGATCGCCCCAGGAAGCTTTCTTT. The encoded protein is CASSFGSPQEAFF.

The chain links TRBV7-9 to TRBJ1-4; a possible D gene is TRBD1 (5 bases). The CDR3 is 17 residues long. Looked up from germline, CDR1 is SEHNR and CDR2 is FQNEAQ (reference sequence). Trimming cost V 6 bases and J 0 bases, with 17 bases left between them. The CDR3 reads CASRGPGRGATNEKLFF. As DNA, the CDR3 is TGTGCCAGCAGAGGCCCCGGGAGAGGGGCAACTAATGAAAAACTGTTTTTT.

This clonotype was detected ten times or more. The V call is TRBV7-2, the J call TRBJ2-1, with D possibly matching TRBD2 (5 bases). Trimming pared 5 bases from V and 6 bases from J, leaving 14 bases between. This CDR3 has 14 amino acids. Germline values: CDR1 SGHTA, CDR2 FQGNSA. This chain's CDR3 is CASSLPQRPNEQFF. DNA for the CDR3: TGTGCCAGCAGCCTCCCCCAGCGGCCCAATGAGCAGTTCTTC.

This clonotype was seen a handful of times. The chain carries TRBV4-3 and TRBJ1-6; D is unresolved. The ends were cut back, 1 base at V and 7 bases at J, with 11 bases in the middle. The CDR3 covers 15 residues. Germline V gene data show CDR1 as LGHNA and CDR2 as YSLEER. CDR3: CASSQGRGRNSPLHF. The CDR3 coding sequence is TGCGCCAGCAGCCAAGGGCGAGGTCGGAATTCACCCCTCCACTTT.

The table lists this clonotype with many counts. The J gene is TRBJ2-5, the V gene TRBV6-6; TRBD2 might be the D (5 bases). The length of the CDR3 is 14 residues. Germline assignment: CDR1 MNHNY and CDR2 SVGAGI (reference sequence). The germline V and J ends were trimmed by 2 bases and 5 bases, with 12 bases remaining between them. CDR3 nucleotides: TGTGCCAGCAGTTACCCGGAGGCAGACGAGACCCAGTACTTC. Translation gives CASSYPEADETQYF.

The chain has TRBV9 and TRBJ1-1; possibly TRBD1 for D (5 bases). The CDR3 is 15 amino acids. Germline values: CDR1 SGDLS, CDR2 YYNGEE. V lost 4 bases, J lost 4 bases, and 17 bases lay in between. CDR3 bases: TGTGCCAGCAGCCCCCAAGGAGGGGTTGGCACTGAAGCTTTCTTT. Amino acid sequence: CASSPQGGVGTEAFF.

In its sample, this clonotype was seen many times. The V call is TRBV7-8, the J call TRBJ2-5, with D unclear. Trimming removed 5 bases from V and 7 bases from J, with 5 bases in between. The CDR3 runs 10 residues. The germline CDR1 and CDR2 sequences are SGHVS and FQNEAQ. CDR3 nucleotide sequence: TGTGCCAGCAGCGGTGGGACCCAGTACTTC. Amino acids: CASSGGTQYF.

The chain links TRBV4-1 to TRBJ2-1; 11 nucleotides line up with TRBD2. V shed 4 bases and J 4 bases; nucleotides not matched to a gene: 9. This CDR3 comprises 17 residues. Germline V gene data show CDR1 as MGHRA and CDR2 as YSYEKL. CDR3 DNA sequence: TGCGCCAGCAGCCCGCATCGACTAGCGGGGATATACAATGAGCAGTTCTTC. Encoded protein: CASSPHRLAGIYNEQFF.

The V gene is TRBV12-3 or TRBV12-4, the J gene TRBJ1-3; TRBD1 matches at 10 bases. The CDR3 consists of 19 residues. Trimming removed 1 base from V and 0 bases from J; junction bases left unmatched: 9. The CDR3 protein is CASSLVGQGELNSGNTIYF. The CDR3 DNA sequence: TGTGCCAGCAGTTTAGTAGGACAGGGGGAATTAAACTCTGGAAACACCATATATTTT.

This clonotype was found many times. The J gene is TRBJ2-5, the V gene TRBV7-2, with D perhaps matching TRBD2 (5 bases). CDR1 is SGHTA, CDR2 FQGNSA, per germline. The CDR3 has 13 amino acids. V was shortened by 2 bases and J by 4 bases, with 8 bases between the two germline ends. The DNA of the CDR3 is TGTGCCAGCAGCTTAAACGGGGTAGAGACCCAGTACTTC. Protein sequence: CASSLNGVETQYF.

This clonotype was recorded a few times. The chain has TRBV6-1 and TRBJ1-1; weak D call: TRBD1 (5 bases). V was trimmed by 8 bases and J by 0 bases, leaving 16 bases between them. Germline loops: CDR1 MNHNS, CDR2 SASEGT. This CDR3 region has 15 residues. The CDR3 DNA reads TGTGCCAGCGCTTGGACATTGGACATGAACACTGAAGCTTTCTTT. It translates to CASAWTLDMNTEAFF.

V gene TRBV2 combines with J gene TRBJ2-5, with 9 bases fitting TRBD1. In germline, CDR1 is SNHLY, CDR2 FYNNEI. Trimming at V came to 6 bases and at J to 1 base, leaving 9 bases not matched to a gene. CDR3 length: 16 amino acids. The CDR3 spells CASRPFRTGAQETQYF. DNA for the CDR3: TGTGCCAGCAGGCCCTTCCGGACAGGGGCCCAAGAGACCCAGTACTTC.

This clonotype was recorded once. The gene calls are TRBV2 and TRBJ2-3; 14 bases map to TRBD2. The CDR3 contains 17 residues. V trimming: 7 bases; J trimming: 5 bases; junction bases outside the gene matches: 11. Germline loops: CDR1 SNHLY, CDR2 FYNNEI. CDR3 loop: CASNNPGLAGGIDTQYF. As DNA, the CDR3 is TGTGCCAGCAACAACCCCGGACTAGCGGGGGGTATAGATACGCAGTATTTT.

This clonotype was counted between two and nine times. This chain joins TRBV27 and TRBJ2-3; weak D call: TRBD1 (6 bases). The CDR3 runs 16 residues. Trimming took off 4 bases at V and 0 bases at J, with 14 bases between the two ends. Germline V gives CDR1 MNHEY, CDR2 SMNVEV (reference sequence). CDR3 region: CASSSLPGQSTDTQYF. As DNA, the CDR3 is TGTGCCAGCAGTTCCCTCCCGGGACAAAGCACAGATACGCAGTATTTT.

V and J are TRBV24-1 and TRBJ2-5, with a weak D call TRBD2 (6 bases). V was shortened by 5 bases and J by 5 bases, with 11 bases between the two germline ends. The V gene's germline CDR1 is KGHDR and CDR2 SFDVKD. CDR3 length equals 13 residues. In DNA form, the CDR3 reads TGTGCCACCAGTGTCGGGGGAGTGGAGACCCAGTACTTC. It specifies CATSVGGVETQYF.

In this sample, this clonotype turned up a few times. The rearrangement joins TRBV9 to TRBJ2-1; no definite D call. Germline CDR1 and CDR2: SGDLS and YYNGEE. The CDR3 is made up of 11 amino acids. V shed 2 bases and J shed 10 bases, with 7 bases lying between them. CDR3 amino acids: CASSVSREQFF. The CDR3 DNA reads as TGTGCCAGCAGCGTCTCAAGGGAGCAGTTCTTC.

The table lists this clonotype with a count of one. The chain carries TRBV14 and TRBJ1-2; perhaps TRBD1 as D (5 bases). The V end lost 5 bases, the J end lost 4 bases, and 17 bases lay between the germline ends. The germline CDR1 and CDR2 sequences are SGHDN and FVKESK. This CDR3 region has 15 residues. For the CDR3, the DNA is TGTGCCAGCAGCGAAGGGGAGGTGGTAAGCTATGGCTACACCTTC. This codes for CASSEGEVVSYGYTF.

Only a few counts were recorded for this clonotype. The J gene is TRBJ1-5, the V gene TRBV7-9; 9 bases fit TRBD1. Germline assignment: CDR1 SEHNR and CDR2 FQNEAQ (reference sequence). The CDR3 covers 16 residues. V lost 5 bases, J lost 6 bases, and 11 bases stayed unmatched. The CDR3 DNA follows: TGTGCCAGCAGCACGATGGGACAGGGAGGGGGTCAGCCCCAGCATTTT. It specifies CASSTMGQGGGQPQHF.

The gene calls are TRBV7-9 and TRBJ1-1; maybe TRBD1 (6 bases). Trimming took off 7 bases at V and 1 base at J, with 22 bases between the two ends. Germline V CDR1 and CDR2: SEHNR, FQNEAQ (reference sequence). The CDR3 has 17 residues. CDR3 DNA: TGTGCCAGCAAAGAAGGCGGGACACTCATTCCGAACACTGAAGCTTTCTTT. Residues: CASKEGGTLIPNTEAFF.

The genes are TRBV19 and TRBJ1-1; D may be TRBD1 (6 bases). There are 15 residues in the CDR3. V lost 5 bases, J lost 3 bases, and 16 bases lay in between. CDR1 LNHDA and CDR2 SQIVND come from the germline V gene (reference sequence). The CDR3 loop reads CASSASGAGDTEAFF. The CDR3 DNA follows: TGTGCCAGTAGTGCCTCAGGGGCGGGGGACACTGAAGCTTTCTTT.

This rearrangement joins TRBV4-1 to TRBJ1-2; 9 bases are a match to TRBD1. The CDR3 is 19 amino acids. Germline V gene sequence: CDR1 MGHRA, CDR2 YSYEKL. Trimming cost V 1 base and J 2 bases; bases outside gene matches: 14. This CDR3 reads CASSQVAITGGMGNYGYTF. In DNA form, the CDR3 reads TGCGCCAGCAGCCAAGTGGCGATTACAGGGGGCATGGGAAACTATGGCTACACCTTC.

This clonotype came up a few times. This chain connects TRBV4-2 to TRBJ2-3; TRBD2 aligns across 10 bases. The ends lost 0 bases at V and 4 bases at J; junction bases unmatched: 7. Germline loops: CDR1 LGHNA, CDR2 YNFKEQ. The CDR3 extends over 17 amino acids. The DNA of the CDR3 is TGTGCCAGCAGCCAAGATCCCACTAGCGGGGCATCAGATACGCAGTATTTT. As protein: CASSQDPTSGASDTQYF.

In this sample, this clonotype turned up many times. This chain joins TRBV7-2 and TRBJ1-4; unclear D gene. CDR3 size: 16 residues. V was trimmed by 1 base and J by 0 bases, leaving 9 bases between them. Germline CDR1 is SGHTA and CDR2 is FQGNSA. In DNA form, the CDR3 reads TGTGCCAGCAGCTTAGAGGTGCTTGCAACTAATGAAAAACTGTTTTTT. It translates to CASSLEVLATNEKLFF.

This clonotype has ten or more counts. CDR3 in DNA: TGTGCCAGCAGTTTTCAGGGTCAGAGAGGCTATGGCTACACCTTC. Translation: CASSFQGQRGYGYTF. V usage is TRBV6-5 and J usage is TRBJ1-2, with D possibly being TRBD1 (5 bases). Germline V gives CDR1 MNHEY, CDR2 SVGAGI. The CDR3 loop spans 15 amino acids. V was cut by 4 bases and J by 4 bases, with 16 bases left in between.

CDR3 nucleotides: TGTGCCAGCAGTCAGGGACTGTTGAACGAGCAGTACTTC. It codes for CASSQGLLNEQYF. V usage is TRBV12-3 or TRBV12-4 and J usage is TRBJ2-7; perhaps TRBD2 as D (6 bases). This CDR3 has 13 residues. Trimming took off 5 bases at V and 5 bases at J, with 13 bases between the two ends.

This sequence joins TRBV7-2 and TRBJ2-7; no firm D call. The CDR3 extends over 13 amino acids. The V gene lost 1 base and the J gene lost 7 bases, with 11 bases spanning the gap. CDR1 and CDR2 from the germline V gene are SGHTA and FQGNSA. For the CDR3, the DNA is TGTGCCAGCAGCTTAGAGGAGAAAAATGAGCAGTACTTC. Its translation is CASSLEEKNEQYF.